This entry lists 6 T cell receptor beta chains sequenced from one sample in a study of T cells in Graves' hyperthyroidism and ophthalmopathy. RNA transcripts served as the template for amplifying TCR beta CDR3 regions. With the HTBI primer set, the TCR CDR3 went through a first round of RT-PCR. TCRdb re-called the multiplex PCR reads with MiXCR, one entry per CDR3 protein. The table has 380,000 or so distinct CDR3 sequences, about a fifth seen once. The sequenced material came from blood. Receptors originate from a woman aged 18 to 35 with Graves' hyperthyroidism.

This clonotype was counted many times. The gene calls are TRBV19 and TRBJ2-5, with 10 bases aligning to TRBD2. The CDR3 has 15 residues. In germline, CDR1 is LNHDA, CDR2 SQIVND (reference sequence). V dropped 5 bases and J dropped 4; count of bases not matched to a gene: 7. As DNA, the CDR3 is TGTGCCAGTAGTCTGCAGCGGGGGGGCTTAGAGACCCAGTACTTC. Its translation: CASSLQRGGLETQYF.

A word on this clonotype: A read error is likely, as this CDR3 ends without the conserved phenylalanine or tryptophan. The chain has TRBV12-3 or TRBV12-4 and TRBJ2-5, with TRBD1 matching over 10 bases. The CDR3 is made up of 16 amino acids. The CDR3 loop reads CVSSFARDRGGETQYV. CDR3 coding DNA: TGTGTCAGCAGTTTTGCCCGGGACAGGGGAGGGGAGACCCAGTACGTC.

This clonotype has a count of ten or more. The V gene is TRBV2, the J gene TRBJ1-5, with D maybe TRBD1 (5 bases). Looked up from germline, CDR1 is SNHLY and CDR2 is FYNNEI. Trimming shortened V by 7 bases and J by 9 bases, and 13 bases separated the two germline ends. This CDR3 has 12 residues. CDR3 sequence: CASTAGEVPQHF. CDR3 in DNA: TGTGCCAGCACAGCGGGGGAGGTGCCCCAGCATTTT.

In this sample, this clonotype turned up many times. The CDR3 loop is CASSLAQGMNTEAFF. The CDR3 region has the DNA TGTGCCAGCAGCTTAGCGCAGGGTATGAACACTGAAGCTTTCTTT. The chain uses TRBV7-2 and TRBJ1-1, with D possibly being TRBD1 (5 bases). Trimming removed 0 bases from V and 0 bases from J, with 8 bases in between. Germline V CDR1 and CDR2: SGHTA, FQGNSA. The CDR3 length is 15 residues.

This clonotype was counted ten times or more. CDR3 nucleotides: TGTGCCAGCAGTGAAGTAGGATATGGCTACACCTTC. The encoded protein is CASSEVGYGYTF. The chain is built from TRBV6-1 and TRBJ1-2, with D hard to call. CDR1 MNHNS and CDR2 SASEGT come from the germline V gene. V lost 1 base and J 5 bases, leaving 5 bases between the germline ends. CDR3 size: 12 residues.

This clonotype was found many times. The V and J genes are TRBV20-1 and TRBJ2-7; D remains ambiguous. The CDR3 loop spans 11 amino acids. With 3 bases removed from V and 5 bases from J, the gap between germline ends came to 8 bases. The germline V gene has CDR1 DFQATT and CDR2 SNEGSKA (reference sequence). DNA of the CDR3: TGCAGTGCTAGTTCTGGGCACGAGCAGTACTTC. Its protein product is CSASSGHEQYF.